The T cell receptor beta chain described here comes from a study of identifying expanded T cells in peripheral blood. Per the germline V gene, CDR1 is LNHDA and CDR2 is SQIVND (reference sequence). The V gene lost 9 bases and the J gene lost 4 bases, with 21 bases spanning the gap. The CDR3 has 15 residues. Sequencing was performed with immunoSEQ multiplex PCR; in TCRdb, only in-frame clones are kept and a portion is missing. The sample contains 100,000 to 150,000 clones, 86% of which appear only once. This sequence originates from a person aged 18 to 70 in good health. Sample: blood. The V gene is TRBV19, the J gene TRBJ2-5; D possibly corresponds to TRBD1 (6 bases). CDR3 nucleotide sequence: TGTGCCAGCAAGGGGGTAGAGACCGCAGCAGAGACCCAGTACTTC. Translated, it gives CASKGVETAAETQYF. Based on the CDR3 plus reference TRBV19 and TRBJ2-5, the full variable domain is DGGITQSPKYLFRKEGQNVTLSCEQNLNHDAMYWYRQDPGQGLRLIYYSQIVNDFQKGDIAEGYSVSREKKESFPLTVTSAQKNPTAFYLCASKGVETAAETQYFGPGTRLLVL.